This T cell receptor (beta chain) was retrieved from a study of CD8+CD57+ T cells in acquired aplastic anemia. Looking at the study overall: Sorted CD4+ plus CD8+ cells gave DNA averaging roughly 2.9 ug.

Template material for TCR beta VDJ and CDR3 profiling consisted of genomic DNA. TCRdb re-called the reads with MiXCR, one entry per CDR3 protein. The sample yields roughly 160,000 distinct CDR3 sequences, around 48% seen once. CDR3 length: 13 residues. The germline V gene has CDR1 ENHRY and CDR2 SYGVKD. Flow cytometry had shown expanded CD8+CD57+ cells in the patients chosen for sequencing. Every one of the patients had aplastic anemia (severe, acquired). Blood sampling was performed on the patients, and none of them had received therapy by then. In regard to this clonotype: At one end, the junction sequence differs from germline, possibly due to a read error.

The clonotype originates from a human donor with aplastic anemia. Material for sequencing was sorted CD4+, CD8+, or CD8+CD57+ T cells (not recorded which) from PBMCs. This chain joins TRBV10-3 and TRBJ2-2; D uncertain. The CDR3 sequence is CAVRMGNTGELFF. As DNA, the CDR3 is TGTGCCGTCAGGATGGGAAACACCGGGGAGCTGTTTTTT.